The sequence of this T cell receptor beta chain was determined in a study of blood T cell repertoires in COVID-19. Study-wide background: The United States, Italy and Spain supplied acute and convalescent COVID-19 samples.

Sequencing was performed with immunoSEQ multiplex PCR; in TCRdb, only in-frame clones are kept and a portion is missing. The sample contains about 240,000 clones, over 75% of which appear only once. The CDR3 has 14 amino acids. Trimming pared 4 bases from V and 3 bases from J, leaving 14 bases between. Germline assignment: CDR1 SGHRS and CDR2 YFSETQ. The sequenced material came from peripheral blood. The J gene is TRBJ2-7, the V gene TRBV5-1; D not resolved. This clonotype was obtained from a man younger than 40 who had recovered from COVID-19. Here the CDR3 reads CASSAEGSGYEQYF. The CDR3 coding sequence is TGCGCCAGCAGCGCGGAAGGTTCGGGCTACGAGCAGTACTTC. Drawing the rest from reference TRBV5-1 and TRBJ2-7, the complete variable domain is KAGVTQTPRYLIKTRGQQVTLSCSPISGHRSVSWYQQTPGQGLQFLFEYFSETQRNKGNFPGRFSGRQFSNSRSEMNVSTLELGDSALYLCASSAEGSGYEQYFGPGTRLTVT.